This T cell receptor beta chain was recorded in a study of beta chain features in type 1 diabetes. Whole-study findings and limits: Whether HLA type affects TCRB rearrangement stayed undetermined in the present work. Moderately but significantly shorter TCRB CDR3s were found in Type 1 diabetes patients in all four CD4+ subsets. Within the patient group, naive, central memory and Treg TCRB repertoires appeared more similar to each other than within healthy donors.

Only a few counts were recorded for this clone. The antigen is not known. The investigators reverse transcribed all of the isolated RNA, so they sequenced expressed TCRB transcripts. Profiling relied on immunoSEQ multiplex PCR, and the TCRdb table lists in-frame clones only, not all of them. This table has under 850,000 clones, around an eighth appearing once. Stem cell-like memory, regulatory, central memory and naive CD4+ cells were sorted via CD45RO/CCR7/CD25/CD127/CD95/CD27. The source of this sequence is a man aged 18 to 29 with type 1 diabetes. Sequencing was carried out using naive CD4+ T cells from blood.

The CDR3: CASSQDSLGRPRGINQPQHF. The CDR3 DNA reads TGCGCCAGCAGCCAAGACTCGCTGGGGAGGCCCCGGGGGATCAATCAGCCCCAGCATTTT. This chain joins TRBV4-1 and TRBJ1-5; TRBD1 is a possible D gene (5 bases). There are 20 residues in the CDR3. Between the trimmed V and J ends, which lost 0 bases and 3 bases, there was a span of 24 bases. Germline assignment: CDR1 MGHRA and CDR2 YSYEKL.